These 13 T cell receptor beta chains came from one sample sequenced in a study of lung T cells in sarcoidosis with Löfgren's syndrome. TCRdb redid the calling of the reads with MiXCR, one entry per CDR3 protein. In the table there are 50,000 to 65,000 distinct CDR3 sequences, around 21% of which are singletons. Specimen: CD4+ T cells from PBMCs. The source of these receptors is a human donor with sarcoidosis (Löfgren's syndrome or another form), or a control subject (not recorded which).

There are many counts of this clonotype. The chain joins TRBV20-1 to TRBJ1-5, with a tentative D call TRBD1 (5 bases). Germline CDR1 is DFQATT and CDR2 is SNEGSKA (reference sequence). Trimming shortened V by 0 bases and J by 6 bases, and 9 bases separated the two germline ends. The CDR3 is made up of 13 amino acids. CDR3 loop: CSAREAGIQPQHF. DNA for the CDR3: TGCAGTGCTAGAGAGGCAGGGATTCAGCCCCAGCATTTT.

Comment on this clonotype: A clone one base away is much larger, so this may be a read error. CDR3 nucleotides: TGCAGTGCTACTGGGACAGCAAGAGACCTCCAGTACTTC. Translating it yields CSATGTARDLQYF. V is TRBV20-1 and J is TRBJ2-5; 7 nucleotides agree with TRBD1. The CDR3 covers 13 residues. V was clipped by 4 bases and J by 10 bases; unmatched bases: 12. Germline V gene lookup returns CDR1 DFQATT and CDR2 SNEGSKA (reference sequence).

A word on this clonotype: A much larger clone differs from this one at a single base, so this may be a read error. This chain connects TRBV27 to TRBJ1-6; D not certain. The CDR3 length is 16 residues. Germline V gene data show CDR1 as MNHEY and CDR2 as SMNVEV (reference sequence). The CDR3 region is CASILKGRSYNSPLHF. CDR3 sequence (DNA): TGTGCCAGCATTTTAAAGGGTCGCTCCTATAATTCACCCCTCCACTTT.

The CDR3 DNA is TGTGCCAGCAGCTTGAGGCTAGCGGGAGTCCGTCGCATAGATACGCAGTATTTT. This gives the protein CASSLRLAGVRRIDTQYF. V usage is TRBV7-9 and J usage is TRBJ2-3; 10 nucleotides line up with TRBD2. The CDR3 has 18 amino acids. CDR1 is SEHNR, CDR2 FQNEAQ, per germline (reference sequence). The V segment lost 3 bases and the J segment 5 bases; nucleotides outside the gene matches: 14.

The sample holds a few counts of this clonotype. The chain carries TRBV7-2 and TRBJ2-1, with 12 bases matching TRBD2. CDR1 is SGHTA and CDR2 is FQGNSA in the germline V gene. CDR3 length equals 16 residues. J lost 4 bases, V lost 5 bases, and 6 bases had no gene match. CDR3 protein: CASSPGTSGPYNEQFF. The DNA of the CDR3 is TGTGCCAGCAGCCCTGGGACTAGCGGGCCATACAATGAGCAGTTCTTC. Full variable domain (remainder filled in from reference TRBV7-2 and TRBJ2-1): GAGVSQSPSNKVTEKGKDVELRCDPISGHTALYWYRQSLGQGLEFLIYFQGNSAPDKSGLPSDRFSAERTGGSVSTLTIQRTQQEDSAVYLCASSPGTSGPYNEQFFGPGTRLTVL.

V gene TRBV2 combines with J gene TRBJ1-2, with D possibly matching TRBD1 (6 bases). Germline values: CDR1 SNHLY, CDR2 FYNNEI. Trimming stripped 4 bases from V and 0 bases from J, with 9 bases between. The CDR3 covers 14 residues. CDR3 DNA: TGTGCCAGCAGTGGGACAGTTTCTAACTATGGCTACACCTTC. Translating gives CASSGTVSNYGYTF.

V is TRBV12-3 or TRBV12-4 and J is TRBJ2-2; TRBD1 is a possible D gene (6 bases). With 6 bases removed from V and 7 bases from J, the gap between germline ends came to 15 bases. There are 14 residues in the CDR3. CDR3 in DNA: TGTGCCAGCAGGTCCGGGACATCCGGCGGGGAGCTGTTTTTT. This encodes CASRSGTSGGELFF.

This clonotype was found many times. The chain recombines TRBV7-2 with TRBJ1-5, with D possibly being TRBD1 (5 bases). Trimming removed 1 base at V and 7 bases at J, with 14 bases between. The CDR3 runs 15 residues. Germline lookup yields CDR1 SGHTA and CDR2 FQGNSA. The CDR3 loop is CASSLGVSGRQPQHF. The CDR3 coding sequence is TGTGCCAGCAGCTTAGGAGTCTCGGGACGACAGCCCCAGCATTTT.

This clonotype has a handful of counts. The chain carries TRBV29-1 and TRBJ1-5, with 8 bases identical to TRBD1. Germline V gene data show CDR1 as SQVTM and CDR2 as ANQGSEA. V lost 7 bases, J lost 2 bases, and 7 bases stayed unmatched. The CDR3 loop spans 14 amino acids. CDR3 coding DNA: TGCAGCGCCTCAGGGGGCTTAGGCAATCAGCCCCAGCATTTT. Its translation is CSASGGLGNQPQHF.

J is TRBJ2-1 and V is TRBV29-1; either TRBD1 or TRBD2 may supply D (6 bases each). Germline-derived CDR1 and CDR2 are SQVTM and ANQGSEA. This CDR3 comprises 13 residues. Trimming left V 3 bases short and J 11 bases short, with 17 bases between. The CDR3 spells CSVERLGGLQQFF. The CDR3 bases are TGCAGCGTTGAGCGTTTGGGGGGCCTTCAGCAGTTCTTC.

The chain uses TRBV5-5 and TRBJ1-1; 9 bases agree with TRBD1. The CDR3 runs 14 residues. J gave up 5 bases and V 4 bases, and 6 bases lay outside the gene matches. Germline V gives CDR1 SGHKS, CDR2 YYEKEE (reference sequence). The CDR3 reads CASSKWTGATEAFF. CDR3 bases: TGTGCCAGCAGCAAGTGGACAGGGGCAACTGAAGCTTTCTTT.

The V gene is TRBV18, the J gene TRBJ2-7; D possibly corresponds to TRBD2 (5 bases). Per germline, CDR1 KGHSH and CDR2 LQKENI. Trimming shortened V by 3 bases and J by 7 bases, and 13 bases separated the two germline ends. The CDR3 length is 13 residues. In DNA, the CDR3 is TGTGCCAGCTCACCCCTAGAGACGGGGGAGCAGTACTTC. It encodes CASSPLETGEQYF.

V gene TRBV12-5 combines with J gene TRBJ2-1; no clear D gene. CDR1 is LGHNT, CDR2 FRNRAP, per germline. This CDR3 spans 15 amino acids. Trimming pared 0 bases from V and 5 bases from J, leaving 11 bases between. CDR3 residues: CASGLVLYYNNEQFF. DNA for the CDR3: TGTGCTAGTGGTTTGGTACTGTACTACAACAATGAGCAGTTCTTC.